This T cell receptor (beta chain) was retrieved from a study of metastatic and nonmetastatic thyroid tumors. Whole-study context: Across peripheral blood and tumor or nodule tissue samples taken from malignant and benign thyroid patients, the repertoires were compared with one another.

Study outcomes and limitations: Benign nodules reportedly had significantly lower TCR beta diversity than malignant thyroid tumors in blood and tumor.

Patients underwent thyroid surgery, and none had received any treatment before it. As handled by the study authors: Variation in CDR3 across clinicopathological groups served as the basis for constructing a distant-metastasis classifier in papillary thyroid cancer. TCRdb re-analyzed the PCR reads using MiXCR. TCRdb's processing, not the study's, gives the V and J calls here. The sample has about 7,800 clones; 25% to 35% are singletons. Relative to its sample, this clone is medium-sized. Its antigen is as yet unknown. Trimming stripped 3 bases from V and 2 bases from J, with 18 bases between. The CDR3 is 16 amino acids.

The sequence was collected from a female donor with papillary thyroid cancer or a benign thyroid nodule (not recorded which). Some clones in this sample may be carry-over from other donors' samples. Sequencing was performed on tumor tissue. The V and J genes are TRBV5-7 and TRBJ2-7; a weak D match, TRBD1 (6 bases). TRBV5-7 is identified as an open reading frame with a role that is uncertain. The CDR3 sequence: CASSSYKSGQPYEQYF. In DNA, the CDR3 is TGTGCCAGCAGCTCATATAAATCAGGACAGCCCTACGAGCAGTACTTC.